The rows below give T cell receptor beta chains drawn from one sample of a study of blood T cell repertoires in COVID-19. The table came from immunoSEQ multiplex PCR; TCRdb's copy has only in-frame clones and leaves some out. The sample shows around 41,000 clones, 83% of them seen only once. Sequenced: peripheral blood. These receptors came from a woman aged 80 or over with active or convalescent COVID-19. The CDR3 runs from the conserved cysteine through the conserved F or W. Rows may omit the clone size; those that give it use once, few, many or a size class.

cdr3_aa: CASSLSRVSGEAFF
v_call: TRBV27
clone_size: few

cdr3_aa: CASQGQGPVNTEAFF
v_call: TRBV7-9
clone_size: .

cdr3_aa: CAWRTGGGTEAFF
v_call: TRBV30
clone_size: once

cdr3_aa: CASSQEGGNTEAFF
v_call: TRBV3-1/TRBV3-2
clone_size: .

cdr3_aa: CASPGQALIYSNQPQHF
v_call: TRBV25-1
clone_size: once

cdr3_aa: CSVQKDILGTEAFF
v_call: TRBV29-1
clone_size: .

cdr3_aa: CASSVDLANQPQHF
v_call: TRBV4-2
clone_size: .

cdr3_aa: CASSGRGPGIYQPQHF
v_call: TRBV6-1
clone_size: .

cdr3_aa: CASSKEGTGEAFF
v_call: TRBV6-5
clone_size: .

cdr3_aa: CASSGAGATEAFF
v_call: TRBV18
clone_size: .

cdr3_aa: CASRGPREGNQPQHF
v_call: TRBV19
clone_size: .

cdr3_aa: CASSQSMGRLAKNIQYF
v_call: TRBV23-1
clone_size: .

cdr3_aa: CATSGGGRNEQYF
v_call: TRBV24-1
clone_size: .

cdr3_aa: CASSLGQGNTEAFF
v_call: TRBV11-2
clone_size: .

cdr3_aa: CASSLGFLEQFF
v_call: TRBV18
clone_size: .

cdr3_aa: CASSYSRGLPNYEQYF
v_call: TRBV6-5
clone_size: .

cdr3_aa: CASSLFRVGTGELFF
v_call: TRBV27
clone_size: .

cdr3_aa: CASSLTGQGMYEQYF
v_call: TRBV5-1
clone_size: .

cdr3_aa: CASSQISLQGGNGYTF
v_call: TRBV2
clone_size: .

cdr3_aa: CASSLSPTGLKNEQFF
v_call: TRBV11-1
clone_size: .

cdr3_aa: CTSRRTGGAGNQPQHF
v_call: TRBV27
clone_size: .

cdr3_aa: CASRGLAGGTIDEQFF
v_call: TRBV9
clone_size: few

cdr3_aa: CASSRQGGRGNQPQHF
v_call: TRBV5-8
clone_size: .

cdr3_aa: CSVLWGQLNTEAFF
v_call: TRBV29-1
clone_size: .